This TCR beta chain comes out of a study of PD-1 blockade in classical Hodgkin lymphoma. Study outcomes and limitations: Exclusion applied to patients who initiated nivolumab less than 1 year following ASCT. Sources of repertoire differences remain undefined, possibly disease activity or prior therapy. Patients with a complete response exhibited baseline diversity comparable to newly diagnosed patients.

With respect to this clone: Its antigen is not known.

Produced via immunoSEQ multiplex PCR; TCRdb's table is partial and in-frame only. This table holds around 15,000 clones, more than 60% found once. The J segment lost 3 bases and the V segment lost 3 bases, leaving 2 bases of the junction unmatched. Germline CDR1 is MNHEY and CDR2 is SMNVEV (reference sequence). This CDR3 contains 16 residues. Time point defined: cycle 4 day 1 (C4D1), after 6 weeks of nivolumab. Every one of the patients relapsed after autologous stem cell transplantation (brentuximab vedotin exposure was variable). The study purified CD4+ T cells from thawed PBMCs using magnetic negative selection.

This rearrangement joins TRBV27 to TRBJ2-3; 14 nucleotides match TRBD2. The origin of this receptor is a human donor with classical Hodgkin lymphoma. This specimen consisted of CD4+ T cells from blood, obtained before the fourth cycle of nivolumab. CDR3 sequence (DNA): TGTGCCAGCAGTTTCCGACTAGCGGGGGGGACAGATACGCAGTATTTT. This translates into CASSFRLAGGTDTQYF.